This T cell receptor (beta chain) derives from a study of CD8+CD57+ T cells in acquired aplastic anemia. Using genomic DNA as the template, TCR beta VDJ and CDR3 profiling was carried out. TCRdb processed the reads anew with MiXCR; each CDR3 protein has one entry. The sample shows under 150,000 distinct CDR3 sequences, almost 40% of them seen only once. CDR1 MNHEY and CDR2 SVGEGT come from the germline V gene. The CDR3 loop spans 12 amino acids. Trimming cost V 0 bases and J 4 bases, with 3 bases left between them. This clonotype was seen only a few times. The authors sequenced patients whose flow cytometry had shown CD8+CD57+ cell expansion.

This sequence originates from a human donor with aplastic anemia. Sequencing was done on a sample of sorted CD4+, CD8+, or CD8+CD57+ T cells (not recorded which) from PBMCs. The V and J genes are TRBV6-2 or TRBV6-3 and TRBJ1-1, with D hard to call. This chain's CDR3 is CASSYSVTEAFF. CDR3 bases: TGTGCCAGCAGTTACTCGGTCACTGAAGCTTTCTTT.